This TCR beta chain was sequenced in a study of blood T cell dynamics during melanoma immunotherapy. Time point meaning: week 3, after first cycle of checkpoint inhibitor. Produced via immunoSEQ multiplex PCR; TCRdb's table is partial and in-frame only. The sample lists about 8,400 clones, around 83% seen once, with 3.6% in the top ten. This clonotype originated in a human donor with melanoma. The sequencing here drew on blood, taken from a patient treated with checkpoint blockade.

CDR3 sequence: CASSLSMAYTGELFF. CDR3 DNA sequence: TGCGCCAGCAGCTTATCGATGGCGTACACCGGGGAGCTGTTTTTT. The chain is built from TRBV5-1 and TRBJ2-2; D is ambiguous. The germline V gene encodes CDR1 SGHRS and CDR2 YFSETQ. This CDR3 region has 15 residues. V lost 2 bases, J lost 3 bases, and 11 bases lay in between. Using reference TRBV5-1 and TRBJ2-2 for the parts outside the CDR3, the full variable domain is KAGVTQTPRYLIKTRGQQVTLSCSPISGHRSVSWYQQTPGQGLQFLFEYFSETQRNKGNFPGRFSGRQFSNSRSEMNVSTLELGDSALYLCASSLSMAYTGELFFGEGSRLTVL.